This record concerns one T cell receptor beta chain sequence. What it binds is not known. V was pared by 1 base and J by 1 base, with 14 bases between. Germline V gives CDR1 SGDLS, CDR2 YYNGEE. The CDR3 extends over 16 amino acids. This specimen comes from a study of shared clonotypes between healthy human individuals. The overall study: Three plates each covered CD4 naive and memory; CD8 naive two, CD8 memory one. Findings of the study overall: All-four-donor shared clonotypes had higher generation probabilities than non-shared clonotypes did.

The naive CD8 subset, CD45RO-negative cells positively selected for CCR7, excluded terminally differentiated effector memory CD45RA+ cells. At the deep level, the assay was run. Produced via immunoSEQ multiplex PCR; TCRdb's table is partial and in-frame only. Of about 580,000 clones listed, 95% to 98% are singletons. The sample consisted of naive CD8+ T cells sorted from blood. This chain connects TRBV9 to TRBJ1-1, with D maybe TRBD1 (5 bases). This receptor was taken from a man younger than 40 in good health. The CDR3 loop is CASSVLGVGPNTEAFF. CDR3 sequence (DNA): TGTGCCAGCAGCGTATTGGGAGTGGGGCCGAACACTGAAGCTTTCTTT.